This T cell receptor (beta chain) derives from a study of glioma-infiltrating T cells. The study's findings and limits: Non-neoplastic patients had below-expected tissue-blood divergence, while all gliomas exceeded expectation. CDR3 overlap between tissue and blood was very small.

About this clonotype itself: Antigen specificity is unknown.

This CDR3 has 15 amino acids. The germline gives CDR1 MNHEY, CDR2 SVGEGT. V dropped 6 bases and J dropped 1 base, with 15 bases sitting between them. Amplification of TCR alpha and beta CDR3 regions from RNA used iRepertoire nested multiplex PCR. Tissue mRNA or PBMC total RNA, about 95-450 ng, went into one-step reverse transcription and amplification. TCRdb reprocessed the multiplex PCR reads with MiXCR, giving one entry per CDR3 protein. The table records about 17,000 distinct CDR3 sequences, more than 45% of them present only once. Sequencing was performed on glioma tissue, nonneoplastic brain tissue, or PBMCs (not recorded which). The chain couples TRBV6-2 or TRBV6-3 to TRBJ1-1, with unresolved D. The sequence derives from a human donor with low-grade glioma or glioblastoma, undergoing nonglioma brain surgery, or in good health (not recorded which). The CDR3 DNA reads as TGTGCCAGCAGCATCGACACCGGGAGGAACACTGAAGCTTTCTTT. This codes for CASSIDTGRNTEAFF.